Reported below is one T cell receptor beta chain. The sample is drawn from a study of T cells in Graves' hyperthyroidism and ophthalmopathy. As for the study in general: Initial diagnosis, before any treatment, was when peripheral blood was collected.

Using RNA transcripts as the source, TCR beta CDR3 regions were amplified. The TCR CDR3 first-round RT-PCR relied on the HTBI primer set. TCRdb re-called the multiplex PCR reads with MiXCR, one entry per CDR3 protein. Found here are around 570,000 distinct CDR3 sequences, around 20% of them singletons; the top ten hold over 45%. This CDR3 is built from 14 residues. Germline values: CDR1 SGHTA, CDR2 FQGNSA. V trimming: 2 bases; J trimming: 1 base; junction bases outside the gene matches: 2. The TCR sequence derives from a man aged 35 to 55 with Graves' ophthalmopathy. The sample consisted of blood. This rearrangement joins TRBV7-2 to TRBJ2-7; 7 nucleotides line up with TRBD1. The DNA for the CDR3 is TGTGCCAGCAGCTTACAGGGGGAATCCTACGAGCAGTACTTC. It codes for CASSLQGESYEQYF.